One and the same sample provided the 19 T cell receptor beta chains below, sequenced in a study of human T cells and chemical hapten exposure. TCRdb reprocessed the RACE reads with MiXCR, giving one entry per CDR3 protein. The sample consists of 70,000 or so distinct CDR3 sequences, 11% of them appearing once. Time point defined: patch test 3, about 24 weeks after DPC sensitization. Treatment in this sample: therapeutic diphenylcyclopropenone sensitization with weekly scalp DPC. Specimen: whole blood, collected in connection with sensitization to the hapten diphenylcyclopropenone (DPC). The source is a woman aged 45-65 years with alopecia areata. Some clones in this sample may be carry-over from other donors' samples.

This clonotype has a handful of counts. The J gene is TRBJ2-3, the V gene TRBV10-1, with a possible D match to TRBD2 (6 bases). This CDR3 spans 15 amino acids. The germline V gene encodes CDR1 WNHNN and CDR2 SYGVQD (reference sequence). The ends were cut back, 3 bases at V and 2 bases at J, with 12 bases in the middle. This CDR3 reads CASSDSGVYTDTQYF. The CDR3 DNA is TGCGCCAGCAGTGATTCGGGGGTCTACACAGATACGCAGTATTTT.

This clonotype was observed a handful of times. J is TRBJ2-7 and V is TRBV6-6; D unresolved. The germline gives CDR1 MNHNY, CDR2 SVGAGI (reference sequence). V lost 0 bases to trimming and J lost 3 bases, with 9 bases between them. The CDR3 loop spans 14 amino acids. CDR3 in DNA: TGTGCCAGCAGTTACTCCAGCGTGCTCTACGAGCAGTACTTC. Amino acids: CASSYSSVLYEQYF.

This clonotype was seen a few times. The chain has TRBV20-1 and TRBJ1-2; 7 nucleotides align to TRBD1. This CDR3 is built from 14 residues. Germline CDR1 DFQATT, CDR2 SNEGSKA (reference sequence). V shed 5 bases and J 3 bases; nucleotides not matched to a gene: 9. The CDR3 region is CSAGGGAGDYGYTF. Written as DNA, the CDR3 is TGCAGTGCTGGAGGGGGCGCTGGGGACTATGGCTACACCTTC.

In its sample, this clonotype was seen a few times. The chain uses TRBV5-1 and TRBJ2-3; TRBD2 aligns across 10 bases. V lost 2 bases to trimming and J lost 4 bases; unmatched junction nucleotides: 7. In germline, CDR1 is SGHRS, CDR2 YFSETQ. The CDR3 has 16 amino acids. In DNA, the CDR3 is TGCGCCAGCAGCTTCCGGAGCGGGAGGGCCTCAGATACGCAGTATTTT. The encoded protein is CASSFRSGRASDTQYF.

The V gene is TRBV6-5, the J gene TRBJ2-7; 7 positions agree with TRBD1. Germline CDR1 and CDR2: MNHEY and SVGAGI. The trim removed 8 bases at V and 0 bases at J, leaving 7 bases unmatched. The CDR3 extends over 14 amino acids. The CDR3 bases are TGTGCCAGCCGATGGGGACAGAGCTCCTACGAGCAGTACTTC. This encodes CASRWGQSSYEQYF.

This clonotype showed up many times. CDR3 DNA: TGTGCCAGCAGTTATATGGTCCAGGGTAAAGATAACTATGGCTACACCTTC. Translated: CASSYMVQGKDNYGYTF. The chain recombines TRBV6-5 with TRBJ1-2, with D possibly TRBD1 on 5 matching bases. Germline V lookup: CDR1 MNHEY, CDR2 SVGAGI. The CDR3 contains 17 residues. Trimming took 3 bases from V and 1 from J, leaving 18 bases between them.

This clonotype was recorded at least ten times. The rearrangement links TRBV12-3 or TRBV12-4 to TRBJ2-1, with 7 bases lining up with TRBD1. The ends lost 5 bases at V and 7 bases at J; junction bases unmatched: 8. The CDR3 has 14 amino acids. Here the CDR3 reads CASSPDRAGNEQFF. The DNA of the CDR3 is TGTGCCAGCAGTCCTGACAGGGCTGGGAATGAGCAGTTCTTC.

As for this clonotype: A read error may explain this, as a much larger clone is one base away. The chain carries TRBV7-3 and TRBJ1-1; D perhaps matches TRBD1 (6 bases). Per the germline V gene, CDR1 is SGHTA and CDR2 is FQGTGA. V lost 2 bases to trimming and J lost 4 bases, with 8 bases between them. The CDR3 is 13 residues long. The CDR3 is CASSLEGVTEAFF. CDR3 DNA sequence: TGTGCCAGCAGCTTAGAGGGGGTCACTGAAGCTTTCTTT.

This clonotype showed up many times. This chain links TRBV15 with TRBJ2-7, with D possibly matching TRBD1 (6 bases). Germline V gene lookup returns CDR1 LNHNV and CDR2 YYDKDF (reference sequence). There are 16 residues in the CDR3. V lost 4 bases and J lost 0, with 16 bases in between. The CDR3 DNA follows: TGTGCCACCAGCACTCCCCTCGGCAGGGGCTCCTACGAGCAGTACTTC. Translated, it gives CATSTPLGRGSYEQYF.

This sequence joins TRBV7-9 and TRBJ1-2; no reliable D call. Per the germline V gene, CDR1 is SEHNR and CDR2 is FQNEAQ (reference sequence). There are 14 residues in the CDR3. The V and J ends lost 0 bases and 0 bases respectively, with 5 bases between them. CDR3 nucleotide sequence: TGTGCCAGCAGCTTAGCGCAGGCTAACTATGGCTACACCTTC. Amino acid sequence: CASSLAQANYGYTF.

The CDR3: CASSPRGPATSGANVLTF. DNA of the CDR3: TGCGCCAGCAGCCCCCGAGGACCGGCCACCTCTGGGGCCAACGTCCTGACTTTC. The chain recombines TRBV4-1 with TRBJ2-6, with D hard to call. The CDR3 contains 18 residues. CDR1 MGHRA and CDR2 YSYEKL come from the germline V gene. The germline V and J ends were trimmed by 4 bases and 0 bases, with 16 bases remaining between them.

This clonotype has a count of ten or more. J is TRBJ2-1 and V is TRBV3-1, with TRBD1 as a possible D gene (6 bases). There are 13 residues in the CDR3. CDR1 and CDR2 (germline): LGHDT, YNNKEL (reference sequence). The germline V and J ends were trimmed by 3 bases and 6 bases, with 9 bases remaining between them. In DNA, the CDR3 is TGTGCCAGCAGCCACGTCAGGGGCAATGAGCAGTTCTTC. Its translation is CASSHVRGNEQFF.

This clonotype appeared many times. The gene calls are TRBV7-9 and TRBJ1-1; TRBD1 matches at 10 bases. This CDR3 has 12 residues. Losses at the gene ends were 6 bases for V and 8 bases for J; bases not matched to a gene: 3. The germline V gene encodes CDR1 SEHNR and CDR2 FQNEAQ (reference sequence). CDR3 sequence reads: CASSWDRGEAFF. For the CDR3, the DNA is TGTGCCAGCAGTTGGGACAGGGGAGAAGCTTTCTTT.

The rearrangement uses TRBV29-1 and TRBJ1-1, with 7 bases lining up with TRBD1. Germline V lookup: CDR1 SQVTM, CDR2 ANQGSEA. After removal of 2 bases from V and 5 bases from J, the junction contained 11 bases not matched to a gene. The CDR3 runs 15 residues. The CDR3 region is CSVENQQGRGTEAFF. CDR3 sequence (DNA): TGCAGCGTTGAAAACCAACAGGGGCGCGGGACTGAAGCTTTCTTT.

The chain employs TRBV2 and TRBJ1-6; 7 bases are a match to TRBD1. J was trimmed by 14 bases and V by 8 bases; bases with no gene match: 12. CDR1 is SNHLY, CDR2 FYNNEI, per germline. This CDR3 has 13 residues. This CDR3 is CASLQGPVGSLHF. The DNA for the CDR3 is TGTGCCAGCCTACAGGGGCCCGTCGGTTCCCTCCACTTT.

V usage is TRBV28 and J usage is TRBJ1-4; D gene unclear. CDR1 and CDR2 (germline): MDHEN, SYDVKM. CDR3 length equals 17 residues. V shed 3 bases and J shed 4 bases, with 18 bases lying between them. The CDR3 loop is CASSFIRTGFFNEKLFF. For the CDR3, the DNA is TGTGCCAGCAGTTTTATCCGGACGGGGTTCTTTAATGAAAAACTGTTTTTT.

This sequence joins TRBV20-1 and TRBJ2-5; D not certain. Germline-derived CDR1 and CDR2 are DFQATT and SNEGSKA (reference sequence). CDR3 size: 11 residues. Trimming left V 4 bases short and J 4 bases short, with 7 bases between. CDR3 in amino acids: CSAIRPETQYF. The CDR3 nucleotides read TGCAGTGCTATACGACCAGAGACCCAGTACTTC.

The V call is TRBV2, the J call TRBJ1-5, with TRBD1 as a possible D gene (6 bases). The CDR3 is 14 residues long. V lost 8 bases, J lost 5 bases, and 16 bases lay in between. Per the germline V gene, CDR1 is SNHLY and CDR2 is FYNNEI. The CDR3 protein is CASLSGHSYQPQHF. The CDR3, as DNA: TGTGCCAGCCTTTCGGGACACAGCTATCAGCCCCAGCATTTT.

This clonotype was observed many times. This chain uses TRBV14 with TRBJ2-1, with D unclear. V lost 3 bases and J 10 bases, leaving 10 bases between the germline ends. The CDR3 is 12 residues long. CDR1 SGHDN and CDR2 FVKESK come from the germline V gene. Here the CDR3 DNA reads TGTGCCAGCAGCCAGATGGGCCAGGAGCAGTTCTTC. Protein: CASSQMGQEQFF.